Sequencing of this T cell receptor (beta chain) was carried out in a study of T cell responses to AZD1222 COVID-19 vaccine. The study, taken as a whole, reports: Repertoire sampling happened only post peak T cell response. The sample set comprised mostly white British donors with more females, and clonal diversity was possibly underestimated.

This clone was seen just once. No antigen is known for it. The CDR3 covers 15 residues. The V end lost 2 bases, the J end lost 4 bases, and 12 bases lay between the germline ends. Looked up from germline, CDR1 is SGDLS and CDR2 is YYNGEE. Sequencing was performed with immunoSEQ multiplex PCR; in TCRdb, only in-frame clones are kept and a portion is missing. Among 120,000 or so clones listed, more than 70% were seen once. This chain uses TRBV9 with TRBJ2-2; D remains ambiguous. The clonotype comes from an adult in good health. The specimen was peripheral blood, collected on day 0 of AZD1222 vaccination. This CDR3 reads CASSVSWGSTGELFF. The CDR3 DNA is TGTGCCAGCAGCGTTAGCTGGGGAAGCACCGGGGAGCTGTTTTTT.